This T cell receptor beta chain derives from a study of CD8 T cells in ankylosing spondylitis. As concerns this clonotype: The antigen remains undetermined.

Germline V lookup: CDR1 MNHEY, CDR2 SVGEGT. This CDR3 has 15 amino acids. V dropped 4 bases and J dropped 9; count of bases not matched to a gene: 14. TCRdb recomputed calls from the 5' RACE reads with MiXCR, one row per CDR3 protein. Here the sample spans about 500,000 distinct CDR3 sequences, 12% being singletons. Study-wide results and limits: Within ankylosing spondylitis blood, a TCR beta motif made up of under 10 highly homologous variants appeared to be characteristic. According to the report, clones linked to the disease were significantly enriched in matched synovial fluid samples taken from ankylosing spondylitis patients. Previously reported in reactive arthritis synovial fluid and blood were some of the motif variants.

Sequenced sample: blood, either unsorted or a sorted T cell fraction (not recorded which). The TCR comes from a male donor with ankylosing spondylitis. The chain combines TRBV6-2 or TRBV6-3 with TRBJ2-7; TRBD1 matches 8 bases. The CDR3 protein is CASSSRQGIGRLQYF. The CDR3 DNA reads TGTGCCAGCAGTTCCCGACAGGGGATCGGACGTTTGCAGTACTTC.